This T cell receptor (beta chain) was observed in a study of regulatory T cells in long-lasting Graves disease. Overall study context: With positive TSH receptor antibodies and over 5 years of antithyroid drugs, Graves' disease was considered persistent. Study results and caveats: TRBV28, TRBJ1-2 and TRBJ2-5 were segments that persistent disease favored. Persistent Graves' patients showed reduced TCR diversity versus newly diagnosed patients.

The germline V and J ends were trimmed by 5 bases and 2 bases, with 13 bases remaining between them. This CDR3 is built from 14 residues. From germline, CDR1 is SGHKS and CDR2 YYEKEE (reference sequence). This clonotype was counted many times. The antigen is not known. Combining iRepertoire HTBI primers with Arm-PCR of CDR3 regions, the authors built TCR beta libraries. Study processing details: Overall, samples carried approximately 60 TRBV and some 15 TRBJ segments. One entry per CDR3 protein results from TCRdb running MiXCR on the multiplex PCR reads. The V and J calls were not made by the authors but by TCRdb's processing. The data contain around 450,000 distinct CDR3 sequences, 20% to 25% of them singletons. Time point of the sample: persistent/refractory GD, antithyroid drugs over 5 years with positive TRAb. PBMC-extracted RNA yielded the TCR library.

The sequences come from peripheral blood mononuclear cells (PBMCs), collected when the disease was refractory, from a patient treated with antithyroid drugs. The origin of this receptor is a female donor with Graves disease. This chain uses TRBV5-5 with TRBJ1-2; D ambiguous. CDR3 residues: CASRPLGGNYGYTF. The DNA of the CDR3 is TGTGCCAGCAGACCGCTCGGAGGGAACTATGGCTACACCTTC. The full variable domain, completed using reference TRBV5-5 and TRBJ1-2, is DAGVTQSPTHLIKTRGQQVTLRCSPISGHKSVSWYQQVLGQGPQFIFQYYEKEERGRGNFPDRFSARQFPNYSSELNVNALLLGDSALYLCASRPLGGNYGYTFGSGTRLTVV.